This note documents a single TCR beta chain sequence. No antigen is known for it. Full-length variable regions came from constant-region reverse primers plus semi-nested Nested Universal Primer A PCR. Via MiXCR, TCRdb re-called the 5' RACE reads, giving one row per CDR3 protein. The sample lists approximately 31,000 distinct CDR3 sequences, about 25% occurring once. Naive CD4+ T cells were purified with Tregs depleted by CD25. Germline assignment: CDR1 SGHTA and CDR2 FQGNSA. V was trimmed by 9 bases and J by 3 bases, leaving 21 bases between them. CDR3 size: 16 residues. Regarding the study as a whole: Tumor-infiltrating Treg TCR alpha and beta sequences overlapped most with tumor naive CD4+ T cells, then blood naive. Larger-cohort validation covered only one TCR beta V-J rearrangement.

Sample: naive CD4+ T cells sorted from a lymph node. Subset denoted: naive CD4+ T cells, CD4+CD45RA+CD25-. This TCR was recovered from a female donor with breast cancer. This rearrangement joins TRBV7-2 to TRBJ2-1; D may be TRBD2 (6 bases). The CDR3 coding sequence is TGTGCCAGGGGGAAAAGTTGGTCTAGCGACTACAATGAGCAGTTCTTC. This encodes CARGKSWSSDYNEQFF.